This T cell receptor beta chain was sequenced for a study of a mutant IDH1 vaccine in newly diagnosed glioma (dated by TCRdb to the early 2020s). With regard to the full study: Patients received eight vaccinations in weeks 1, 3, 5, 7, 11, 15, 19 and 23, corresponding to visits V03 through V10. Prior to enrollment, standard therapy consisting of radiotherapy alone, temozolomide alone, or radiochemotherapy with temozolomide had been administered to patients, with the combination being received by most patients. For exploratory analyses, about two dozen treated patients had longitudinal TCRB deep sequencing done wherever samples were available. Vaccination began 4-6 weeks after radiotherapy alone, or alongside temozolomide cycles in the chemotherapy-containing groups. Peripheral blood was collected at six visits: V03 (baseline), V05, V07, V10, V12 and V13. Of the approximately 33 treated patients, about 60% were male and approximately 40% were female, and the mean age was 40.4 years.

Findings and caveats that apply to the study as a whole: Vaccine-induced immune responses across multiple MHC alleles were detected in roughly 94% of patients. Availability determined which PBMC samples were chosen for TCRB deep sequencing. It was noted by the authors that analyses of patient blood samples could not be reproduced owing to sample limitations. No apparent relationship was observed between pseudoprogression and alterations in the top peripheral T cell clonotypes detected by TCRB sequencing.

A note on this clone: Its antigen is not yet known. No base qualities exist here, and no much larger clone lies one base off it.

Counted from cysteine to phenylalanine, this CDR3 has 13 amino acids. Just the 39-base CDR3 DNA is kept, in frame starting at base 1. Trimming removed 3 bases from V and 2 bases from J, leaving 7 bases between the germline ends. The germline V gene yields KGHSH for CDR1 and LQKENI for CDR2. Library prep was done by the immunoSEQ multiplex PCR assay. Rearranged TCR beta chain sequences were amplified with the hsTCRB Kit following the manufacturer's protocol. Sequencing of TCRB libraries was carried out on an Illumina MiSeq. As for how the authors treated the data: Demultiplexing, trimming and gene mapping were performed with the kit vendor's proprietary platform. The table comes from immuneACCESS by way of TCRdb, which keeps in-frame sequences with V and J called. Part of the clones is missing from these tables; in studies checked, under half for an unresolved V gene and the rest for unknown reasons. That table supplies the V and J calls and clone size; D and trimming were determined from the DNA. The sample table lists tens of thousands of clones, around 78% of them with a count of one. Clones ranked in the top ten supply more than 5.5% of the sample.

Per the publication, the time point label means: week 5, during vaccination. Every vaccine dose consisted of 300 ug of a 20-mer mutant IDH1 peptide in Montanide, administered subcutaneously together with topical imiquimod. All donors had newly diagnosed IDH1-mutant astrocytomas of WHO grade 3 or 4 that showed loss of nuclear ATRX. The samples were drawn from NOA16, a multicentre, single-arm, open-label phase I trial in Germany that tested a mutant IDH1 peptide vaccine in humans for the first time. Genomic DNA for TCRB sequencing was extracted from EDTA blood using the DNeasy Blood and Tissue Kit. The receptor was isolated from a man in his forties or fifties with glioma. The chain employs TRBV18 and TRBJ1-2; perhaps TRBD1 is the D gene, with 6 bases matching. The source was PBMCs, collected from a glioma patient whose treatment included an IDH1 peptide vaccine. The CDR3 region: CASSPTGNYGYTF. The DNA sequence follows: TGTGCCAGCTCACCCACAGGGAACTATGGCTACACCTTC.